This T cell receptor (beta chain) is from a study of CD8 T cells in ankylosing spondylitis. Findings and limits, study-wide: Disease-linked clones had a CD8+ phenotype and relatively low frequency in peripheral blood. Significantly higher representation of disease-linked clones was reported for matched ankylosing spondylitis synovial fluid.

TCRdb re-called the 5' RACE reads through MiXCR, storing one row per CDR3 protein. The sample lists approximately 140,000 distinct CDR3 sequences; 40% to 50% were seen once. A remark on this clonotype: Its antigen remains unidentified.

Germline CDR1 reads PRHDT; CDR2 reads FYEKMQ (reference sequence). The CDR3 extends over 17 amino acids. The J segment lost 4 bases and the V segment lost 0 bases, leaving 8 bases of the junction unmatched. The receptor was isolated from a male donor with ankylosing spondylitis. Sequencing was done on a sample of synovial fluid, either unsorted or a sorted T cell fraction (not recorded which). The chain couples TRBV13 to TRBJ2-3, with TRBD2 identical over 9 bases. DNA of the CDR3: TGTGCCAGCAGCTTAGGCTGGCCTAGCGGGGAGGCAGATACGCAGTATTTT. Translating gives CASSLGWPSGEADTQYF.